The T cell receptor (beta chain) under discussion was sequenced for a study of a mutant IDH1 vaccine in newly diagnosed glioma. Looking at the study overall: Most had both radiotherapy and temozolomide beforehand; others had only one.

Indicated time point: week 11, during vaccination. One vaccine dose held 300 ug of mutant IDH1 20-mer peptide and came with topical imiquimod. CDR3 size: 14 residues. Germline CDR1 and CDR2: SEHNR and FQNEAQ (reference sequence). V was clipped by 5 bases and J by 4 bases, with 14 bases between them. This table comes from immunoSEQ multiplex PCR, and its TCRdb copy is limited to in-frame clones, with some not included. The sample carries about 25,000 clones, around 70% recorded once. Concerning this clone: Its antigen is undetermined.

The sequenced sample was peripheral blood mononuclear cells (PBMCs), obtained from a glioma patient whose treatment included an IDH1 peptide vaccine. The V and J genes are TRBV7-9 and TRBJ1-2; D uncertain. The TCR sequence derives from a man younger than 35 with glioma. Some clones in this sample may be carry-over from other donors' samples. The CDR3 loop is CASSLGPGSYGYTF. In nucleotides, the CDR3 is TGTGCCAGCAGCCTCGGACCGGGATCCTATGGCTACACCTTC.